The T cell receptor beta chain described here comes from a study of human T cells and chemical hapten exposure. Study-level results: Following DPC sensitization, TCRs present above 1 in 1000 frequency showed no change.

Specified time point: patch test 3, about 24 weeks after DPC sensitization. Treatment in this sample: therapeutic diphenylcyclopropenone sensitization with weekly scalp DPC. Sample donors consisted of patients with alopecia, aged 18 to 70 years, who were suitable for DPC. The study's library attached unique molecular identifiers to single cDNA molecules. Using its own MiXCR run on the RACE reads, TCRdb lists one record per CDR3 protein. The top ten clones hold around 1% of a sample with tens of thousands of distinct CDR3 sequences, approximately 11% of them seen once. With 3 bases removed from V and 2 bases from J, the gap between germline ends came to 11 bases. The CDR3 length is 16 residues. On this clonotype itself: As yet, its antigen is unknown.

Sequenced here: whole blood, sampled in connection with sensitization to the hapten diphenylcyclopropenone (DPC). The gene calls are TRBV12-3 or TRBV12-4 and TRBJ2-6; D might be TRBD1 (5 bases). This TCR was sampled from a woman aged 25-40 years with alopecia areata. Some clones in this sample may be carry-over from other donors' samples. CDR3 loop: CASSFRVGTGANVLTF. DNA for the CDR3: TGTGCCAGCAGTTTCAGGGTTGGCACTGGGGCCAACGTCCTGACTTTC.